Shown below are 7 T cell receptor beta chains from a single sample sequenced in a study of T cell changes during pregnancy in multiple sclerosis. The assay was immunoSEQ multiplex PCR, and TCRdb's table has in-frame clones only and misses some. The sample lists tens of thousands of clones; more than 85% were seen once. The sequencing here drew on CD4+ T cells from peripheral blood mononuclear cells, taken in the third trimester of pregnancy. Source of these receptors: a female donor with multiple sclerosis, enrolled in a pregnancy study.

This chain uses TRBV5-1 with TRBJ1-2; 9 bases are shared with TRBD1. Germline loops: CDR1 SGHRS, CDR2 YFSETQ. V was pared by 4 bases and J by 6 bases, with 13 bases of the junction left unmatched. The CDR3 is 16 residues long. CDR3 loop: CASSARTGDGVDGYTF. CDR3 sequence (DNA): TGCGCCAGCAGCGCCAGGACAGGGGATGGTGTGGATGGCTACACCTTC.

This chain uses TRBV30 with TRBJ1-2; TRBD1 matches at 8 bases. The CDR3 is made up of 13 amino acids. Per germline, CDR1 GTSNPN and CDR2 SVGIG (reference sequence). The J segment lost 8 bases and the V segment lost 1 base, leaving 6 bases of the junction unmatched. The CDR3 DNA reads TGTGCCTGGAGTGGACGTACAGGGGGGGGCTACACCTTC. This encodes CAWSGRTGGGYTF.

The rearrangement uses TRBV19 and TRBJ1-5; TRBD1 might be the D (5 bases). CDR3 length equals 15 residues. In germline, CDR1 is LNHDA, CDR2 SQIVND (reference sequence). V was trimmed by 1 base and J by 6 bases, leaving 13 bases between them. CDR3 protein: CASSIVRVRGQPQHF. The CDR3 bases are TGTGCCAGTAGTATAGTTCGGGTTAGGGGTCAGCCCCAGCATTTT.

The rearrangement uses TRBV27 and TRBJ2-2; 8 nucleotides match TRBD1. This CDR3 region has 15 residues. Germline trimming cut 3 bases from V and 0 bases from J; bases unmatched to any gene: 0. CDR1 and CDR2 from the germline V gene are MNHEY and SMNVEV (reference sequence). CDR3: CASSLTGANTGELFF. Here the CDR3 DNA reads TGTGCCAGCAGTTTGACAGGGGCGAACACCGGGGAGCTGTTTTTT.

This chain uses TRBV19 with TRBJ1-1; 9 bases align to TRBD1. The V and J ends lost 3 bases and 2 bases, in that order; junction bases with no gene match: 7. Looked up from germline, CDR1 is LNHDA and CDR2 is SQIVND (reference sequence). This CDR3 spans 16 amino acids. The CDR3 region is CASSILPGQGNTEAFF. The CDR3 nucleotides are TGTGCCAGTAGTATCCTCCCGGGACAGGGAAACACTGAAGCTTTCTTT.

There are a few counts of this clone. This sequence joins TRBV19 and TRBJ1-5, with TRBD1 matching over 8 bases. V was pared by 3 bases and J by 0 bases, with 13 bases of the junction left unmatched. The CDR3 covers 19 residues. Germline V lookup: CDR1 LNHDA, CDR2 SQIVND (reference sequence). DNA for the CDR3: TGTGCCAGTAGTATTAGGAGACAGGGGTACTTTGATAGCAATCAGCCCCAGCATTTT. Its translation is CASSIRRQGYFDSNQPQHF.

The CDR3, as DNA: TGTGCCAGCTCACCGGACAGGGCCGTTGGCTACACCTTC. Amino acids: CASSPDRAVGYTF. The chain links TRBV18 to TRBJ1-2; 8 bases are a match to TRBD1. CDR1 and CDR2 from the germline V gene are KGHSH and LQKENI. The V gene end was trimmed by 3 bases and the J gene end by 7 bases; junction bases not matched to a gene: 4. CDR3 length: 13 residues.